The clone carrying this T cell receptor beta chain turned up a few times. The antigen remains undetermined. This sample was included in a study of a mutant IDH1 vaccine in newly diagnosed glioma. Study details: Every participant had undergone radiotherapy, temozolomide, or both before, and most underwent both. General observations from the study: Immune responses induced by the vaccine were seen in around 92% of patients, spanning multiple MHC alleles. Top-clonotype changes in peripheral T cells seemed unrelated to pseudoprogression.

Trimming shortened V by 6 bases and J by 4 bases, and 15 bases separated the two germline ends. This CDR3 is built from 15 residues. Germline CDR1 reads SGHVS; CDR2 reads FQNEAQ. As to time point: baseline, week 1 (first vaccination visit). Documented treatment: pre-vaccination baseline after standard-of-care therapy. Patients carried new grade 3 or 4 IDH1-mutant astrocytomas lacking nuclear ATRX. TCRdb's table, derived via immunoSEQ multiplex PCR, lists solely in-frame clones and lacks some. The table includes tens of thousands of clones, 80% to 90% detected once. This material consisted of PBMCs, taken from a glioma patient treated with radiotherapy, temozolomide or both. The receptor was isolated from a man aged 25 to 45 with glioma. This rearrangement joins TRBV7-8 to TRBJ1-4, with a tentative D call TRBD1 (6 bases). The CDR3 sequence is CASRGGAGLNEKLFF. CDR3 bases: TGTGCCAGCAGAGGGGGAGCGGGCCTTAATGAAAAACTGTTTTTT. The full variable domain, with the rest looked up from reference TRBV7-8 and TRBJ1-4, is GAGVSQSPRYKVAKRGQDVALRCDPISGHVSLFWYQQALGQGPEFLTYFQNEAQLDKSGLPSDRFFAERPEGSVSTLKIQRTQQEDSAVYLCASRGGAGLNEKLFFGSGTQLSVL.